The 16 T cell receptor beta chains listed next were all sequenced from one sample in a study of T cell changes during pregnancy in multiple sclerosis. Sequenced by immunoSEQ multiplex PCR; TCRdb stores in-frame clones only, minus some. Among tens of thousands of clones listed, 80% to 95% were seen once. This specimen was CD4+ T cells from peripheral blood mononuclear cells, taken in the third trimester of pregnancy. All receptors come from a female donor with multiple sclerosis, enrolled in a pregnancy study.

The CDR3 coding sequence is TGTGCCAGCAGTTTATTGGGGAGCTTCGACTACACCTTC. Amino acid sequence: CASSLLGSFDYTF. The V and J genes are TRBV28 and TRBJ1-2; no definite D call. The CDR3 contains 13 residues. Germline V lookup: CDR1 MDHEN, CDR2 SYDVKM. Trimming took 1 base from V and 10 from J, leaving 13 bases between them.

The chain is built from TRBV11-1 and TRBJ2-2, with 10 bases aligning to TRBD2. The germline gives CDR1 SGHAT, CDR2 FQDESV (reference sequence). The CDR3 runs 15 residues. Trimming cost V 5 bases and J 1 base; bases outside gene matches: 1. CDR3 bases: TGTGCCAGCAGCCGGACTAGCGGGAACACCGGGGAGCTGTTTTTT. It codes for CASSRTSGNTGELFF.

This clone has only one observation. The chain joins TRBV7-2 to TRBJ2-7; TRBD2 agrees at 7 bases. From germline, CDR1 is SGHTA and CDR2 FQGNSA. Trimming cost V 5 bases and J 7 bases; bases outside gene matches: 14. This CDR3 spans 15 amino acids. The chain's CDR3 is CASSIRLAGRIEQYF. CDR3 DNA sequence: TGTGCCAGCAGCATCCGACTAGCTGGGAGGATAGAGCAGTACTTC.

CDR3 sequence: CASSPLTGGETGELFF. For the CDR3, the DNA is TGTGCCAGCTCACCCCTGACAGGGGGCGAGACCGGGGAGCTGTTTTTT. This chain links TRBV18 with TRBJ2-2; 10 nucleotides align to TRBD1. Unmatched junction bases numbered 6, after V lost 3 bases and J lost 5 bases. The V gene's germline CDR1 is KGHSH and CDR2 LQKENI. The CDR3 covers 16 residues. Filled out from reference TRBV18 and TRBJ2-2, the complete variable domain reads NAGVMQNPRHLVRRRGQEARLRCSPMKGHSHVYWYRQLPEEGLKFMVYLQKENIIDESGMPKERFSAEFPKEGPSILRIQQVVRGDSAAYFCASSPLTGGETGELFFGEGSRLTVL.

The V call is TRBV6-4, the J call TRBJ1-2, with 10 bases matching TRBD1. Trimming removed 6 bases from V and 3 bases from J; junction bases left unmatched: 4. In germline, CDR1 is MRHNA, CDR2 SNTAGT. The CDR3 is made up of 14 amino acids. Here the CDR3 DNA reads TGTGCCAGCAGCGCCGGGACAGGGGACTATGGCTACACCTTC. This codes for CASSAGTGDYGYTF.

The rearrangement joins TRBV5-8 to TRBJ2-6, with unresolved D. The ends were cut back, 1 base at V and 0 bases at J, with 5 bases in the middle. The CDR3 loop spans 15 amino acids. CDR1 and CDR2 from the germline V gene are SGHTS and YDEGEE. Written as DNA, the CDR3 is TGTGCCAGCAGCTTGTATGTCTCTGGGGCCAACGTCCTGACTTTC. Its protein is CASSLYVSGANVLTF. Supplemented by reference TRBV5-8 and TRBJ2-6, the full variable domain reads EAGVTQSPTHLIKTRGQQATLRCSPISGHTSVYWYQQALGLGLQFLLWYDEGEERNRGNFPPRFSGRQFPNYSSELNVNALELEDSALYLCASSLYVSGANVLTFGAGSRLTVL.

The DNA of the CDR3 is TGTGCCAGCAGCTTTGGGGCAGGTCCAAATTCTGGGGCCAACGTCCTGACTTTC. Translating it yields CASSFGAGPNSGANVLTF. The chain joins TRBV7-3 to TRBJ2-6; D possibly corresponds to TRBD1 (5 bases). The germline gives CDR1 SGHTA, CDR2 FQGTGA. The V gene lost 3 bases and the J gene lost 1 base, with 16 bases spanning the gap. This CDR3 is 18 amino acids long. The complete variable domain, with remaining parts taken from reference TRBV7-3 and TRBJ2-6, reads GAGVSQTPSNKVTEKGKYVELRCDPISGHTALYWYRQSLGQGPEFLIYFQGTGAADDSGLPNDRFFAVRPEGSVSTLKIQRTERGDSAVYLCASSFGAGPNSGANVLTFGAGSRLTVL.

This chain joins TRBV4-1 and TRBJ2-3, with D perhaps TRBD1 (6 bases). V was trimmed by 3 bases and J by 1 base, leaving 14 bases between them. Germline lookup yields CDR1 MGHRA and CDR2 YSYEKL. The CDR3 runs to 16 residues. In nucleotides, the CDR3 is TGCGCCAGCAGCCACTCACAGGGTATTGGCACAGATACGCAGTATTTT. Translation: CASSHSQGIGTDTQYF.

The CDR3 DNA follows: TGCGCCAGCAGCTTGGGCGGGTCGGGGACAGATACGCAGTATTTT. As protein: CASSLGGSGTDTQYF. The rearrangement uses TRBV5-1 and TRBJ2-3; D may be TRBD2 (5 bases). V lost 0 bases, J lost 3 bases, and 11 bases lay in between. Germline V gene data show CDR1 as SGHRS and CDR2 as YFSETQ. The CDR3 has 15 residues.

V and J are TRBV5-1 and TRBJ2-2; 10 nucleotides agree with TRBD2. The CDR3 consists of 15 residues. Trimming removed 2 bases from V and 4 bases from J; junction bases left unmatched: 2. The germline CDR1 and CDR2 sequences are SGHRS and YFSETQ. As DNA, the CDR3 is TGCGCCAGCAGCTTCGCTAGCGGGAGCACCGGGGAGCTGTTTTTT. Protein product: CASSFASGSTGELFF.

J is TRBJ2-1 and V is TRBV18, with unresolved D. The V end lost 2 bases, the J end lost 0 bases, and 8 bases lay between the germline ends. Germline V gives CDR1 KGHSH, CDR2 LQKENI. This CDR3 contains 15 residues. The CDR3 here is CASSPAVSSYNEQFF. The CDR3 DNA is TGTGCCAGCTCACCAGCGGTGAGCTCCTACAATGAGCAGTTCTTC.

The V gene is TRBV7-6, the J gene TRBJ2-3, with D perhaps TRBD2 (7 bases). The CDR3 runs 16 residues. V dropped 4 bases and J dropped 3 bases, with 17 bases sitting between them. Per the germline V gene, CDR1 is SGHVS and CDR2 is FNYEAQ. The CDR3 bases are TGTGCCAGCAGCTCCCAAGGGGGAGGGGGAACAGATACGCAGTATTTT. Translation: CASSSQGGGGTDTQYF.

Only one count was recorded for this clone. This chain joins TRBV6-1 and TRBJ2-1, with 9 bases fitting TRBD2. With V trimmed by 5 bases and J by 0 bases, 2 bases remained unmatched. Germline values: CDR1 MNHNS, CDR2 SASEGT. There are 15 residues in the CDR3. Written as DNA, the CDR3 is TGTGCCAGCAGTTTTAGCGGGAGCTCCTACAATGAGCAGTTCTTC. This sequence encodes CASSFSGSSYNEQFF.

The chain couples TRBV7-6 to TRBJ1-3; D gene ambiguous. The CDR3 runs 15 residues. The V end lost 5 bases, the J end lost 0 bases, and 11 bases lay between the germline ends. Germline V gene sequence: CDR1 SGHVS, CDR2 FNYEAQ. The CDR3 bases are TGTGCCAGCAGCCCTTACGGAGCCTCTGGAAACACCATATATTTT. This encodes CASSPYGASGNTIYF. The variable domain in full, completed from reference TRBV7-6 and TRBJ1-3, reads GAGVSQSPRYKVTKRGQDVALRCDPISGHVSLYWYRQALGQGPEFLTYFNYEAQQDKSGLPNDRFSAERPEGSISTLTIQRTEQRDSAMYRCASSPYGASGNTIYFGEGSWLTVV.

The V and J genes are TRBV7-8 and TRBJ2-7; 8 bases line up with TRBD1. Germline V gene sequence: CDR1 SGHVS, CDR2 FQNEAQ. J gave up 3 bases and V 1 base, and 8 bases lay outside the gene matches. The CDR3 contains 16 residues. CDR3 in DNA: TGTGCCAGCAGCTTAGATCCGGGACAGGCATACTACGAGCAGTACTTC. Its translation is CASSLDPGQAYYEQYF.

The CDR3 loop is CASSAETAGNTIYF. DNA for the CDR3: TGTGCCAGCAGCGCGGAGACTGCTGGAAACACCATATATTTT. This chain uses TRBV9 with TRBJ1-3; D gene uncertain. Germline values: CDR1 SGDLS, CDR2 YYNGEE. V gave up 3 bases and J gave up 2 bases, with 9 bases separating them. CDR3 size: 14 residues.